This T cell receptor (beta chain) was identified in a study of blood T cell repertoires in COVID-19 (dated by TCRdb to about 2020). Concerning the study at large: Samples covering the acute and convalescent phases of COVID-19 were provided by collaborators in the United States, Italy and Spain. The prospective study material was composed of cDNA or gDNA derived from T cells, B-cell-depleted T cells, or PBMCs. Deeply sampled blood TCRbeta repertoires from subjects exposed to, actively infected with, or recovered from COVID-19 were included in the dataset. A freely available public database, intended as a resource for researchers studying the immune response to SARS-CoV-2, is where the repertoires were released. Samples were obtained from the ongoing ImmuneRACE study (first 160 participants) and from roughly 1,300 subjects provided by 6 global collaborators. A de-identified subject ID, COVID-19 status, age in years and sex were almost always included in the sample metadata. Where available, HLA class I and class II types were taken from metadata supplied by the sample provider and were not determined by assay-based typing.

V is cut by 5 bases and J by 5 bases, and the space between the germline ends is 9 bases. The CDR3 sequence holds 13 residues, the cysteine and phenylalanine included. Only CDR3 DNA remains: 39 bases, in frame from the first base. Each collaborating institution followed its own protocols to collect whole blood in K2EDTA tubes. Collaborator samples were shipped for TCRbeta analysis as frozen whole blood, isolated PBMCs, or DNA extracted from either sample type. TCRbeta CDR3 regions were amplified from genomic DNA by means of the immunoSEQ Assay, a bias-controlled multiplex PCR. For the original study's pipeline: The number of nucleated cells in each sample was estimated from the amplification of reference gene primers within the assay. Sequence reads were collapsed and filtered to measure the absolute abundance of every unique TCRbeta CDR3 rearrangement. Productive Simpson clonality was computed per sample as the square root of Simpson's diversity index over productive rearrangements. The table was pulled from immuneACCESS by TCRdb, which kept in-frame rearrangements only. Such tables lose some clones; where checked, under half of the loss comes from unresolved V genes, and the rest has no known cause. The DNA was the basis for D and trimming; V, J and clone size are from that table. Across this sample there are 130,000 to 150,000 clones, with about nine tenths seen only once. The ten largest make up 5.5% to 7.5% of the sample.

Comments on this clone: Which antigen it targets is not known. Nothing much larger sits one base from this clone, and base qualities are not available.

Study-wide conclusions, independent of this receptor: Clinical and demographic metadata were provided uncurated, with the amount varying by source and participant.

The rearranged segments are TRBV12-3 or TRBV12-4 and TRBJ2-2, with a weak D call of TRBD1 (5 bases match). The sample consisted of peripheral blood. The sequence came from a man older than 75 with acute or convalescent COVID-19. The CDR3 reads CASSVGHTGELFF. The nucleotides read TGTGCCAGCAGTGTCGGACATACCGGGGAGCTGTTTTTT.